A selection of T cell receptor beta chains follows, all from one sample in a study of technical replicates of blood from a few donors. Assay used: immunoSEQ multiplex PCR; TCRdb lists only in-frame clones, some missing. The sample includes more than 15,000 clones, 86% of them seen just once. Source material: PBMCs. These receptors came from a human donor in good health. Each CDR3 is given with its conserved first and last residue. The D gene is left open where the match is weak. Expanded clones get a size class; other rows say once, few or many, or leave the size out.

j_call,v_call,clone_size,d_call,cdr3_length,cdr3_aa,cdr3_nt
TRBJ1-1,TRBV5-8,-,TRBD1,15,CASSSGQGRNTEAFF,TGTGCCAGCAGCTCCGGACAGGGACGAAACACTGAAGCTTTCTTT
TRBJ2-2,TRBV18,-,TRBD1,17,CASSPPGQAGPYGELFF,TGTGCCAGCTCACCACCGGGACAGGCAGGACCGTACGGGGAGCTGTTTTTT
TRBJ2-4,TRBV7-2,-,-,14,CASSRRVAKNIQYF,TGTGCCAGCAGCCGCAGGGTGGCCAAAAACATTCAGTACTTC
TRBJ2-1,TRBV7-3,-,-,14,CASSLGSEYNEQFF,TGTGCCAGCAGCCTAGGGAGTGAGTACAATGAGCAGTTCTTC
TRBJ2-1,TRBV6-5,-,TRBD2,15,CASRALADSYNEQFF,TGTGCCAGCAGAGCTCTAGCGGACTCCTACAATGAGCAGTTCTTC
TRBJ1-3,TRBV30,once,-,17,CAWSVTPPGAHGNTIYF,TGTGCCTGGAGTGTAACCCCTCCAGGGGCGCATGGAAACACCATATATTTT
TRBJ1-1,TRBV2,-,TRBD1,14,CASSGTGASTEAFF,TGTGCCAGCAGTGGTACAGGGGCTAGCACTGAAGCTTTCTTT
TRBJ2-2,TRBV7-2,-,-,14,CASSLLRSTGELFF,TGTGCCAGCAGCTTACTCCGGAGTACCGGGGAGCTGTTTTTT
TRBJ1-2,TRBV6-6,-,-,14,CASSAPAQGRGYTF,TGTGCCAGCAGCGCCCCGGCACAGGGACGGGGCTACACCTTC
TRBJ2-5,TRBV11-2,-,-,14,CASSFEQGRETQYF,TGTGCCAGCAGCTTCGAACAGGGAAGGGAGACCCAGTACTTC
TRBJ2-2,TRBV7-9,-,TRBD2,18,CASSPGLAGVKNTGELFF,TGTGCCAGCAGCCCAGGACTAGCGGGAGTTAAAAACACCGGGGAGCTGTTTTTT
TRBJ1-5,TRBV4-1,-,-,15,CASSQDPGGNQPQHF,TGCGCCAGCAGCCAAGATCCGGGGGGCAATCAGCCCCAGCATTTT
TRBJ1-2,TRBV28,once,-,10,CASSSDGYTF,TGTGCCAGCAGCTCGGATGGCTACACCTTC
TRBJ1-1,TRBV30,-,-,13,CAWSKGGDTEAFF,TGTGCCTGGAGTAAGGGAGGGGACACTGAAGCTTTCTTT
TRBJ1-1,TRBV5-4,-,TRBD1,16,CASSRTGQGANTEAFF,TGTGCCAGCAGCCGTACTGGACAGGGGGCGAACACTGAAGCTTTCTTT
TRBJ2-1,TRBV4-1,-,TRBD1,15,CASSQDEGAYNEQFF,TGCGCCAGCAGCCAAGATGAGGGGGCGTACAATGAGCAGTTCTTC
TRBJ2-2,TRBV2,few,-,13,CASSKLRSGELFF,TGTGCCAGCAGTAAGCTTCGGAGCGGGGAGCTGTTTTTT
TRBJ1-2,TRBV7-8,-,TRBD1,15,CASSPDRGRNYGYTF,TGTGCCAGCAGCCCCGACAGGGGGCGGAACTATGGCTACACCTTC
TRBJ1-5,TRBV30,-,-,13,CAWSGSDGQPQHF,TGTGCCTGGAGTGGGTCCGACGGGCAGCCCCAGCATTTT
TRBJ1-2,TRBV11-2,-,TRBD1,13,CASSPGGGYGYTF,TGTGCCAGCAGTCCAGGGGGCGGCTATGGCTACACCTTC
TRBJ2-5,TRBV5-1,-,-,15,CASSLRHGGGETQYF,TGCGCCAGCAGCTTGCGTCACGGTGGAGGCGAGACCCAGTACTTC
TRBJ2-1,TRBV18,-,-,17,CASSPPGAQGPYNEQFF,TGTGCCAGCTCACCACCGGGGGCTCAGGGTCCTTACAATGAGCAGTTCTTC
TRBJ1-1,TRBV11-2,-,-,19,CASKPIILRDRGSYTEAFF,TGTGCCAGCAAACCTATAATCCTCAGGGATAGGGGGTCGTACACTGAAGCTTTCTTT
TRBJ1-5,TRBV2,-,-,13,CASINREGQPQHF,TGTGCCAGCATAAACAGGGAAGGTCAGCCCCAGCATTTT
TRBJ2-3,TRBV5-4,-,-,15,CASSLVHTSTDTQYF,TGTGCCAGCAGCTTGGTGCATACTAGCACAGATACGCAGTATTTT
TRBJ1-4,TRBV5-8,-,-,16,CASSLARGSTNEKLFF,TGTGCCAGCAGCTTGGCCAGAGGATCAACTAATGAAAAACTGTTTTTT
TRBJ1-5,TRBV7-6,-,-,16,CASSQMTAGSHQPQHF,TGTGCCAGCAGCCAGATGACCGCGGGATCCCATCAGCCCCAGCATTTT
TRBJ1-6,TRBV27,once,-,12,CASSPGNSPLHF,TGTGCCAGCAGCCCAGGGAATTCACCCCTCCACTTT
TRBJ1-2,TRBV19,-,-,16,CASSTADSASPYGYTF,TGTGCCAGTAGTACCGCCGACAGTGCCTCTCCCTATGGCTACACCTTC
TRBJ2-1,TRBV7-3,-,TRBD2,15,CASSPSGSVNNEQFF,TGTGCCAGCAGCCCGAGCGGGAGTGTCAACAATGAGCAGTTCTTC
TRBJ1-1,TRBV18,-,-,17,CASSPSEGGPMNTEAFF,TGTGCCAGCTCACCATCGGAGGGTGGCCCGATGAACACTGAAGCTTTCTTT
TRBJ1-1,TRBV19,-,-,14,CASSPLDRSPEAFF,TGTGCCAGTAGTCCCTTAGACAGGTCGCCTGAAGCTTTCTTT
TRBJ2-1,TRBV30,-,-,15,CAWSVDFGSYNEQFF,TGTGCCTGGAGTGTAGACTTCGGGAGTTACAATGAGCAGTTCTTC
TRBJ1-1,TRBV15,-,-,13,CATSRRDTEEAFF,TGTGCCACCAGCAGGAGGGACACCGAGGAAGCTTTCTTT
TRBJ1-2,TRBV27,few,-,15,CASSHNDRPSYGYTF,TGTGCCAGCAGTCACAACGACAGGCCCAGCTATGGCTACACCTTC
TRBJ1-1,TRBV20-1,few,-,11,CSAPRNTEAFF,TGCAGTGCCCCGAGGAACACTGAAGCTTTCTTT
TRBJ1-2,TRBV5-4,once,-,13,CASSLETGYGYTF,TGTGCCAGCAGCTTGGAAACGGGGTATGGCTACACCTTC
TRBJ2-2,TRBV6-4,-,-,13,CASRSENTGELFF,TGTGCCAGCAGGAGTGAGAACACCGGGGAGCTGTTTTTT
TRBJ2-2,TRBV5-1,once,TRBD2,18,CASSLASGRVANTGELFF,TGCGCCAGCAGCTTGGCTAGCGGGAGGGTAGCGAACACCGGGGAGCTGTTTTTT
TRBJ2-2,TRBV11-2,-,-,13,CASNVGGFGELFF,TGTGCCAGCAATGTAGGCGGGTTCGGGGAGCTGTTTTTT
TRBJ2-3,TRBV18,-,TRBD1,15,CASSPKGAGTDTQYF,TGTGCCAGCTCACCAAAGGGGGCAGGGACAGATACGCAGTATTTT
TRBJ1-5,TRBV10-2,-,-,14,CASSESGLRQPQHF,TGCGCCAGCAGTGAGTCTGGGCTACGGCAGCCCCAGCATTTT
TRBJ2-7,TRBV9,-,-,17,CASSVGFDSRAFDEQYF,TGTGCCAGCAGCGTAGGTTTCGACTCCAGAGCGTTTGACGAGCAGTACTTC